What follows is one T cell receptor beta chain and its context. This sample was included in a study of blood T cell repertoires in COVID-19. Across the study: Samples came from the United States, Italy and Spain, spanning acute and convalescent COVID-19. PBMCs, B-cell-depleted T cells, or T cells provided the cDNA or gDNA that made up the material.

Original processing notes: How many nucleated cells were present was estimated from reference gene primer amplification. TCRdb's copy holds only in-frame clones and misses some; the assay was immunoSEQ multiplex PCR. V, J and clone size reflect that table, while D and trimming were determined from the DNA. Of over 35,000 clones detected, just under 70% appear once; the ten largest clones hold around 5.9%. Looked up from germline, CDR1 is MNHEY and CDR2 is SVGEGT. Trimming removed 2 bases at V and 2 bases at J, with 4 bases between. This CDR3 comprises 13 residues. The chain recombines TRBV6-2 or TRBV6-3 with TRBJ2-1; D ambiguous. This receptor was identified in an elderly man with acute or convalescent COVID-19. Sequenced: peripheral blood. Written as DNA, the CDR3 is TGTGCCAGCAGTTACCGGGCCTACAATGAGCAGTTCTTC. This translates into CASSYRAYNEQFF.